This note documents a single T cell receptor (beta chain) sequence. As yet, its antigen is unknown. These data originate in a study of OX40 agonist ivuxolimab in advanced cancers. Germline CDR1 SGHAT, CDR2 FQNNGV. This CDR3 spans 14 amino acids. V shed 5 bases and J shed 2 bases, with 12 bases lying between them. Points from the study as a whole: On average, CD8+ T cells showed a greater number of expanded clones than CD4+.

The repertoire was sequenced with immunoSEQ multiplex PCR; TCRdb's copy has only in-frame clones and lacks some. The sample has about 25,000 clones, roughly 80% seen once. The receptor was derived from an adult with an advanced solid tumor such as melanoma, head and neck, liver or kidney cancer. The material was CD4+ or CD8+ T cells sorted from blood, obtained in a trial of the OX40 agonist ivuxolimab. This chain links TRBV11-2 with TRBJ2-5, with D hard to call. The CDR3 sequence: CASSPWETQETQYF. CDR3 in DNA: TGTGCCAGCAGCCCTTGGGAAACACAAGAGACCCAGTACTTC.